The 18 T cell receptor beta chains in this list originate from one sample, sequenced in a study of T cell responses to AZD1222 COVID-19 vaccine. The data were produced by immunoSEQ multiplex PCR, yet TCRdb's version contains in-frame clones alone and is incomplete. The repertoire consists of roughly 80,000 clones, with approximately 87% occurring once and the leading ten covering over 1.2%. The material sequenced was peripheral blood, taken 28 days after the second AZD1222 dose. These receptors originate from an adult who received the AZD1222 COVID-19 vaccine.

This clone was recorded a few times. The V call is TRBV11-2, the J call TRBJ2-7; 11 nucleotides align to TRBD2. This CDR3 spans 15 amino acids. From germline, CDR1 is SGHAT and CDR2 FQNNGV. The junction had 6 bases not matched to a gene; V was cut back by 5 bases and J by 3 bases. CDR3 loop: CASSSGLAGHYEQYF. CDR3 bases: TGTGCCAGCAGCAGCGGACTAGCGGGTCACTACGAGCAGTACTTC. Variable domain in full (rest from reference TRBV11-2 and TRBJ2-7): EAGVAQSPRYKIIEKRQSVAFWCNPISGHATLYWYQQILGQGPKLLIQFQNNGVVDDSQLPKDRFSAERLKGVDSTLKIQPAKLEDSAVYLCASSSGLAGHYEQYFGPGTRLTVT.

The V gene is TRBV7-8, the J gene TRBJ1-2, with D possibly TRBD1 on 6 matching bases. Trimming removed 6 bases from V and 4 bases from J, with 12 bases in between. CDR3 size: 13 residues. CDR1 SGHVS and CDR2 FQNEAQ come from the germline V gene. The CDR3 DNA reads as TGTGCCAGCAGGAACAGGGCCTCCTATGGCTACACCTTC. This translates into CASRNRASYGYTF.

V usage is TRBV1 and J usage is TRBJ1-5; the table's D call, TRBD1, was not checked against the DNA. TRBV1 is a listed pseudogene. The CDR3 sequence is 20 residues long. The DNA of the CDR3 is TGCACCAGCAGCCCCTCCCTAATGGGGACAGGGGCCTATAGCAATCAGCCCCAGCATTTT. It encodes CTSSPSLMGTGAYSNQPQHF.

The V call is TRBV7-9, the J call TRBJ1-1, with TRBD1 identical over 7 bases. The CDR3 totals 15 residues. CDR1 and CDR2 from the germline V gene are SEHNR and FQNEAQ (reference sequence). Trimming removed 5 bases from V and 3 bases from J; junction bases left unmatched: 9. In DNA form, the CDR3 reads TGTGCCAGCAGCCAAGGCGGACAGGTCCACACTGAAGCTTTCTTT. Its translation is CASSQGGQVHTEAFF.

A single count supports this clone. V gene TRBV23-1 combines with J gene TRBJ2-7; 7 positions agree with TRBD1. TRBV23-1 falls under the ORF class, with uncertain function. This CDR3 has 17 residues. V lost 6 bases to trimming and J lost 0 bases; unmatched junction nucleotides: 14. Here the CDR3 DNA reads TGCGCCAGCAGGATATGCTCCGGGACAGAGAGCTCCTACGAGCAGTACTTC. Its protein is CASRICSGTESSYEQYF.

The CDR3 DNA reads TGTGCCACCAGGGACAGTACCTACGAGCAGTACTTC. It translates to CATRDSTYEQYF. This rearrangement joins TRBV28 to TRBJ2-7; TRBD1 matches 7 bases. From germline, CDR1 is MDHEN and CDR2 SYDVKM. Trimming removed 10 bases from V and 2 bases from J; junction bases left unmatched: 5. The CDR3 contains 12 residues.

This clone was observed a single time. CDR3 sequence (DNA): TGTGCCGGATCTAGCGGGGGGTACAATGAGCAGTTCTTC. It specifies CAGSSGGYNEQFF. The J gene is TRBJ2-1, the V gene TRBV2; 11 bases line up with TRBD2. The CDR3 length is 13 residues. Looked up from germline, CDR1 is SNHLY and CDR2 is FYNNEI. V lost 11 bases, J lost 4 bases, and 4 bases stayed unmatched.

The chain carries TRBV6-5 and TRBJ1-1; D not certain. CDR1 is MNHEY and CDR2 is SVGAGI in the germline V gene. The CDR3 consists of 15 residues. V was clipped by 2 bases and J by 3 bases, with 13 bases between them. CDR3 protein: CASSYDPGADTEAFF. In nucleotides, the CDR3 is TGTGCCAGCAGTTACGACCCTGGAGCAGACACTGAAGCTTTCTTT.

This chain joins TRBV28 and TRBJ2-7; D is unclear. This CDR3 has 12 residues. Trimming took 3 bases from V and 2 from J, leaving 5 bases between them. Germline-derived CDR1 and CDR2 are MDHEN and SYDVKM. In nucleotides, the CDR3 is TGTGCCAGCAGTTTCAACACCTACGAGCAGTACTTC. It codes for CASSFNTYEQYF.

The genes are TRBV14 and TRBJ2-1; D not resolved. Trimming left V 4 bases short and J 7 bases short, with 17 bases between. The length of the CDR3 is 15 residues. Germline values: CDR1 SGHDN, CDR2 FVKESK. The CDR3: CASSPYRAPGNEQFF. Here the CDR3 DNA reads TGTGCCAGCAGCCCCTATCGGGCCCCGGGTAATGAGCAGTTCTTC.

The V call is TRBV6-5, the J call TRBJ1-2; D is possibly TRBD1 (5 bases). V was cut by 10 bases and J by 5 bases, with 17 bases left in between. The CDR3 has 13 residues. Looked up from germline, CDR1 is MNHEY and CDR2 is SVGAGI. The DNA for the CDR3 is TGTGCCACCTTAGTCCCCGGGGCGTATGGCTACACCTTC. The encoded protein is CATLVPGAYGYTF.

The chain couples TRBV19 to TRBJ1-5; D possibly corresponds to TRBD1 (5 bases). The CDR3 loop spans 12 amino acids. Trimming stripped 7 bases from V and 6 bases from J, with 10 bases between. Germline assignment: CDR1 LNHDA and CDR2 SQIVND (reference sequence). CDR3: CASTLRGQPQHF. DNA of the CDR3: TGTGCCAGTACCCTGAGGGGTCAGCCCCAGCATTTT.

The gene calls are TRBV25-1 and TRBJ2-2; no clear D gene. Germline V gene data show CDR1 as MGHDK and CDR2 as SYGVNS. This CDR3 comprises 14 residues. The V end was cut by 7 bases, the J end by 1 base, with 10 bases between. DNA for the CDR3: TGTGCCAGCACCCGAGCAGGGAACACCGGGGAGCTGTTTTTT. Its translation is CASTRAGNTGELFF. The full variable domain, with the rest looked up from reference TRBV25-1 and TRBJ2-2, is EADIYQTPRYLVIGTGKKITLECSQTMGHDKMYWYQQDPGMELHLIHYSYGVNSTEKGDLSSESTVSRIRTEHFPLTLESARPSHTSQYLCASTRAGNTGELFFGEGSRLTVL.

The J gene is TRBJ1-3, the V gene TRBV21-1. TRBV21-1 is tagged as a pseudogene. The CDR3 length is 18 residues. The CDR3 region has the DNA TGTGCCAGCAGCAAAGGACGAGAGGGGATCAACTTAGGAAACACCATATATTTT. Translated, it gives CASSKGREGINLGNTIYF.

This clone was detected once. Written as DNA, the CDR3 is TGTGCCAGTAACAGGGTATTAGGTTCACCCCTCCACTTT. Protein: CASNRVLGSPLHF. The chain couples TRBV19 to TRBJ1-6; D might be TRBD1 (6 bases). CDR1 is LNHDA and CDR2 is SQIVND in the germline V gene (reference sequence). The CDR3 spans 13 residues. Trimming stripped 7 bases from V and 9 bases from J, with 13 bases between.

The gene calls are TRBV3-1 (or the pseudogene TRBV3-2) and TRBJ2-5, with D maybe TRBD2 (6 bases). V was pared by 2 bases and J by 1 base, with 14 bases between. Per germline, CDR1 LGHDT and CDR2 YNNKEL (reference sequence). This CDR3 is built from 16 residues. CDR3 residues: CASSQTTGEVQETQYF. The CDR3 DNA follows: TGTGCCAGCAGCCAAACCACGGGGGAAGTCCAAGAGACCCAGTACTTC.

This chain uses TRBV18 with TRBJ1-5; TRBD1 matches at 8 bases. Germline-derived CDR1 and CDR2 are KGHSH and LQKENI. Losses at the gene ends were 6 bases for V and 4 bases for J; bases not matched to a gene: 8. The CDR3 runs 15 residues. The CDR3 spells CASSPDRGLNQPQHF. The CDR3 bases are TGTGCCAGCTCCCCTGACAGGGGCCTGAATCAGCCCCAGCATTTT.

V and J are TRBV5-4 and TRBJ2-2; 10 bases map to TRBD2. The J segment lost 1 base and the V segment lost 1 base, leaving 4 bases of the junction unmatched. The CDR3 spans 17 residues. The germline V gene encodes CDR1 SGHNT and CDR2 YYREEE (reference sequence). The DNA for the CDR3 is TGTGCCAGCAGCTTGAAGGCTAGCGGGGGGAACACCGGGGAGCTGTTTTTT. Amino acids: CASSLKASGGNTGELFF.